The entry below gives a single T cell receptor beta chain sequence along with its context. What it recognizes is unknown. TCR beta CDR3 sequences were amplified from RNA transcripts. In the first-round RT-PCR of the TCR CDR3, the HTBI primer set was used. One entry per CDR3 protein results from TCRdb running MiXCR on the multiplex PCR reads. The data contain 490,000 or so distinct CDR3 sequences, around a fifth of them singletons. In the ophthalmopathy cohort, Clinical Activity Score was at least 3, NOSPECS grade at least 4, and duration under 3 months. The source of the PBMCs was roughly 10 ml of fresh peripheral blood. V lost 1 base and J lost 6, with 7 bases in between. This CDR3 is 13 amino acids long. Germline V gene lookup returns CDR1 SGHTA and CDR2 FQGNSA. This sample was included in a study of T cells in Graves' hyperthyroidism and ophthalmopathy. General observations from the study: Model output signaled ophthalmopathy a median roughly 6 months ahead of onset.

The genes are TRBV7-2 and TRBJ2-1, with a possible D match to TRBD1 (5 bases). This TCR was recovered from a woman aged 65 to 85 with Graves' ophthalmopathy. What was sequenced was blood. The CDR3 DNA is TGTGCCAGCAGCTTAGACAGGATCAATGAGCAGTTCTTC. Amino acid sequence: CASSLDRINEQFF.